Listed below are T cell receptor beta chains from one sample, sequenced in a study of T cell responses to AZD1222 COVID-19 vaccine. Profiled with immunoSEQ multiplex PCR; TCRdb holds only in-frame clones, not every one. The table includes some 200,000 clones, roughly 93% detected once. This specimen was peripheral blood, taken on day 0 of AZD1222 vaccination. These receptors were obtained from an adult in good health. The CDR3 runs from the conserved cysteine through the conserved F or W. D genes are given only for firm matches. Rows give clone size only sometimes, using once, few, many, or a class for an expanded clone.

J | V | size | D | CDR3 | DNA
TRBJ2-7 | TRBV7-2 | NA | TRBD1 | CASSSYTGESSYEQYF | TGTGCCAGCAGCTCGTACACAGGGGAGAGCTCCTACGAGCAGTACTTC
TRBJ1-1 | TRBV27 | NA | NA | CASIAAENTEAFF | TGTGCCAGCATCGCAGCTGAGAACACTGAAGCTTTCTTT
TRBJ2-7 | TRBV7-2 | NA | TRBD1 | CASSSRQGSYEQYF | TGTGCCAGCAGCTCTCGACAGGGGTCCTACGAGCAGTACTTC
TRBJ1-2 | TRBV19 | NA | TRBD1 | CASSIGGQGSYTF | TGTGCCAGTAGTATAGGTGGACAGGGAAGCTACACCTTC
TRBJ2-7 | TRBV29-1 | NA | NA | CSVEGSGTGYEQYF | TGCAGCGTTGAAGGGTCGGGCACAGGGTACGAGCAGTACTTC
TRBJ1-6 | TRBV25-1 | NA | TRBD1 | CASRQGGRGSPLHF | TGTGCCAGCAGACAGGGGGGTAGGGGTTCACCCCTCCACTTT
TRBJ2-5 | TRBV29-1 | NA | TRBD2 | CSVDGRGGTQYF | TGCAGCGTTGATGGACGCGGGGGGACCCAGTACTTC
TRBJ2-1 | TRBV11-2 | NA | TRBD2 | CASSTDSGRRNEQFF | TGTGCCAGCAGCACAGATTCCGGGAGGCGAAATGAGCAGTTCTTC
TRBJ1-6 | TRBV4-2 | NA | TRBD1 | CASSQRPAGQGDSPLHF | TGTGCCAGCAGCCAGAGGCCGGCGGGACAGGGAGATTCACCCCTCCACTTT
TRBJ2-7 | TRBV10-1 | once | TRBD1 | CASSDRTGVLEQYF | TGCGCCAGCAGTGATAGGACAGGGGTTCTCGAGCAGTACTTC
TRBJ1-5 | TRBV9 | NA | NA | CASSVGDTTNQPQHF | TGTGCCAGCAGCGTAGGGGACACGACTAATCAGCCCCAGCATTTT
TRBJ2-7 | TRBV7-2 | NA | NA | CASSGPQRYEQYF | TGTGCCAGCAGCGGCCCACAGCGTTACGAGCAGTACTTC
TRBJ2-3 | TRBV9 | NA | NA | CASSVGNRATDTQYF | TGTGCCAGCAGCGTAGGTAATCGGGCCACAGATACGCAGTATTTT
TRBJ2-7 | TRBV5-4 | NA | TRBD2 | CASSSPGLAGDKRF | TGTGCCAGCAGCTCCCCGGGACTAGCGGGGGACAAACGCTTC
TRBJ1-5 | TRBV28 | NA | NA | CASRPPREMGGHQPQHF | TGTGCCAGCAGGCCTCCCAGGGAAATGGGTGGACATCAGCCCCAGCATTTT
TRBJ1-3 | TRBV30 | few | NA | CAWSPGASGNTIYF | TGTGCCTGGAGTCCAGGAGCCTCTGGAAACACCATATATTTT
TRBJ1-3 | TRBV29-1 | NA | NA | CSVVLQALSSGNTIYF | TGCAGCGTTGTACTTCAAGCGCTCTCCTCTGGAAACACCATATATTTT
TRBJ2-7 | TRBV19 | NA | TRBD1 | CASSIRDRAYEQYF | TGTGCCAGTAGTATCCGGGACAGGGCCTACGAGCAGTACTTC
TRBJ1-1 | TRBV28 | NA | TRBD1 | CASSYTGGNTEAFF | TGTGCCAGCAGTTACACAGGGGGGAACACTGAAGCTTTCTTT
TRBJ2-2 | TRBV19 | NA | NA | CASKQGWTGELFF | TGTGCCAGTAAACAGGGATGGACCGGGGAGCTGTTTTTT
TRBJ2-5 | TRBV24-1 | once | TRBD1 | CATSTGGGEETQYF | TGTGCCACCAGTACAGGGGGCGGAGAAGAGACCCAGTACTTC
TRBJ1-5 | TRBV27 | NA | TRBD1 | CASSWTGGNQPQHF | TGTGCCAGCAGTTGGACAGGGGGCAATCAGCCCCAGCATTTT
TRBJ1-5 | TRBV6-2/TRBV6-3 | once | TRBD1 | CASSYSGQVYSNQPQHF | TGTGCCAGCAGTTACTCAGGACAGGTCTATAGCAATCAGCCCCAGCATTTT
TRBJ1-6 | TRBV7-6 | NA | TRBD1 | CASRGQGDHSPLHF | TGTGCCAGCAGAGGACAGGGTGACCATTCACCCCTCCACTTT
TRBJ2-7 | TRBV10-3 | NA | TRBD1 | CAIRLAGWGQGFVHEQYF | TGTGCCATCAGGCTCGCAGGTTGGGGACAGGGATTTGTCCACGAGCAGTACTTC
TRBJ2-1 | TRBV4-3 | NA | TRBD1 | CASSLYLPGQGSLYNEQFF | TGCGCCAGCAGCCTATACTTACCGGGACAGGGGTCTCTATACAATGAGCAGTTCTTC
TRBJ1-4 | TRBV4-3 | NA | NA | CASSPEITPSKLFF | TGCGCCAGCAGTCCCGAGATAACCCCGTCTAAACTGTTTTTT
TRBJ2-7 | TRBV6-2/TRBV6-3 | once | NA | CASSYPPGRNFDYEQYF | TGTGCCAGCAGTTACCCACCGGGACGGAACTTTGACTACGAGCAGTACTTC
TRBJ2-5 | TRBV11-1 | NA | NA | CASSPRSTAQETQYF | TGTGCCAGCAGCCCCCGTTCTACGGCGCAAGAGACCCAGTACTTC
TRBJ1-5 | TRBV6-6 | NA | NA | CASRRDSNQPQHF | TGTGCCAGTCGCAGGGATAGCAATCAGCCCCAGCATTTT
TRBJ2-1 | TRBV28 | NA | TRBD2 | CASSLSLAGPGQFF | TGTGCCAGCAGTTTGAGCCTAGCGGGGCCCGGGCAGTTCTTC
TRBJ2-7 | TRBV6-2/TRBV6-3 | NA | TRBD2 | CASSQLASHREQYF | TGTGCCAGCAGCCAACTAGCGTCTCACCGGGAGCAGTACTTC
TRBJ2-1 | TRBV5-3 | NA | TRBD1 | CARSWGTGVNEQFF | TGTGCCAGAAGCTGGGGGACAGGGGTGAATGAGCAGTTCTTC
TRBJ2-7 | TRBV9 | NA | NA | CASSRGYEQYF | TGTGCCAGCAGTCGGGGCTACGAGCAGTACTTC
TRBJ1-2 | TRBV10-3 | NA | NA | CAITSDNYYGYTF | TGTGCCATCACCTCGGACAATTACTATGGCTACACCTTC
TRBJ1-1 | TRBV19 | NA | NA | CASRANTEAFF | TGTGCCAGTAGGGCCAACACTGAAGCTTTCTTT
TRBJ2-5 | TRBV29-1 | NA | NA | CSVQPPQETQYF | TGCAGCGTTCAGCCTCCCCAAGAGACCCAGTACTTC
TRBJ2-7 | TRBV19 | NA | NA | CASSIDSASYPYEQYF | TGTGCCAGTAGTATAGATTCAGCTAGCTACCCCTACGAGCAGTACTTC
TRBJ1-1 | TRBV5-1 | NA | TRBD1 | CASSSYRGGNTEAFF | TGCGCCAGCAGCTCCTACAGGGGGGGGAACACTGAAGCTTTCTTT
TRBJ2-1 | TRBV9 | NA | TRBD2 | CASNSGSSYNEQFF | TGTGCCAGCAATAGCGGGAGCTCCTACAATGAGCAGTTCTTC
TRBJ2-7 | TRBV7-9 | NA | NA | CASSLDRGLSYEQYF | TGTGCCAGCAGCTTAGACAGGGGACTGTCCTACGAGCAGTACTTC
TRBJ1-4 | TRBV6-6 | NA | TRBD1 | CASSYDRGFEKLFF | TGTGCCAGCAGTTACGACAGGGGATTCGAAAAACTGTTTTTT
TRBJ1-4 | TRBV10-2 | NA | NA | CASSESGVNEKLFF | TGCGCCAGCAGTGAGTCAGGAGTAAATGAAAAACTGTTTTTT
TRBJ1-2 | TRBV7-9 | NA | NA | CASSLDSLTNYGYTF | TGTGCCAGCAGCTTAGACAGCCTGACTAACTATGGCTACACCTTC
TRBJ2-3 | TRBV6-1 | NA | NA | CASSRRALTDTQYF | TGTGCCAGCAGCAGGCGGGCCCTCACAGATACGCAGTATTTT
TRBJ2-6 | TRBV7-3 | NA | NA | CASSLMASGANVLTF | TGTGCCAGCAGCTTAATGGCTTCTGGGGCCAACGTCCTGACTTTC
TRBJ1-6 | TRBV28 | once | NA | CASGEPGVRSPLHF | TGTGCCAGCGGTGAACCAGGGGTGCGGTCACCCCTCCACTTT
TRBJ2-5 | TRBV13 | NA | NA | CASSTFGQQETQYF | TGTGCCAGCAGCACCTTCGGACAGCAAGAGACCCAGTACTTC
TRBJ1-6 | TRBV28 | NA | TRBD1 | CASSFQGVVPLHF | TGTGCCAGCAGTTTTCAGGGGGTAGTACCCCTCCACTTT
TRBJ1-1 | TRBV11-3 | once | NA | CASSLGHPSTEAFF | TGTGCCAGCAGCCTCGGACACCCTAGCACTGAAGCTTTCTTT
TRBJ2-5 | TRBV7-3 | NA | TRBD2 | CASSLTGLGQETQYF | TGTGCCAGCAGCTTAACGGGACTAGGTCAAGAGACCCAGTACTTC
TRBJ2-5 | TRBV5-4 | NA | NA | CASSVDKTQYF | TGTGCCAGCAGCGTGGATAAGACCCAGTACTTC
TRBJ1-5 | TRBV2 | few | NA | CASTPGGGLNQPQHF | TGTGCCAGCACTCCCGGGGGGGGTCTCAATCAGCCCCAGCATTTT
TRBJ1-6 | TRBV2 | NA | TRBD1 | CASSPPTGANNSPLHF | TGTGCCAGCAGCCCTCCGACAGGGGCAAATAATTCACCCCTCCACTTT
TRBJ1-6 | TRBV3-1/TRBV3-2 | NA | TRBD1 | CASRGQGSDSPLHF | TGTGCCAGCAGGGGACAGGGGAGCGATTCACCCCTCCACTTT